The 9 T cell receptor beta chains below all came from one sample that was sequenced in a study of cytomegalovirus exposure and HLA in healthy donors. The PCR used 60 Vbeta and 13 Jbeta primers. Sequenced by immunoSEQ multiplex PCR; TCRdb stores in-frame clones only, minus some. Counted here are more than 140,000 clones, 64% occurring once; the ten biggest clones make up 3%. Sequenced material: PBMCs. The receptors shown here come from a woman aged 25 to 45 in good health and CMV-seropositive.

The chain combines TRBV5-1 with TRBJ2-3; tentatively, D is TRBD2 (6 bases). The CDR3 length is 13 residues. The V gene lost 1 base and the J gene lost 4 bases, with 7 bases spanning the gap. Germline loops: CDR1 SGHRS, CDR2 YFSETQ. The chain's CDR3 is CASSLWEADTQYF. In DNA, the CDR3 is TGCGCCAGCAGCTTGTGGGAGGCAGATACGCAGTATTTT.

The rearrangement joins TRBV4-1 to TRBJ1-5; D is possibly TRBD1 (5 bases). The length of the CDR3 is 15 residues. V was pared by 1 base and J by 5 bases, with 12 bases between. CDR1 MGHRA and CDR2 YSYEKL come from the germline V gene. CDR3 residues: CASSQGGRPHQPQHF. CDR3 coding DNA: TGCGCCAGCAGCCAAGGGGGGAGGCCGCATCAGCCCCAGCATTTT.

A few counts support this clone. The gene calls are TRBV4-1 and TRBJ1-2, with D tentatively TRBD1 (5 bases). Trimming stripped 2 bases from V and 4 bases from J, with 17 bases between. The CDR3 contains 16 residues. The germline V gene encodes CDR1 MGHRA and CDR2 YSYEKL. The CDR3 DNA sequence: TGCGCCAGCAGCCAACGTATAGGGACTGAATCCTATGGCTACACCTTC. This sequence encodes CASSQRIGTESYGYTF.

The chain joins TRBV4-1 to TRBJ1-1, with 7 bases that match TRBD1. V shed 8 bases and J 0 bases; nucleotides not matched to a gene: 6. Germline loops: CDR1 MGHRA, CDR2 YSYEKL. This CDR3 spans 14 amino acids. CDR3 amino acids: CASGPTGMNTEAFF. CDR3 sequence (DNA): TGCGCCAGCGGACCGACAGGGATGAACACTGAAGCTTTCTTT.

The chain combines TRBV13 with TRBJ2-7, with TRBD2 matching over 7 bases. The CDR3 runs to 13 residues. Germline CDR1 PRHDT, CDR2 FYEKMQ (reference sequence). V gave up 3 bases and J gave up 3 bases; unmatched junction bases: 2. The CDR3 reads CASSLGGNYEQYF. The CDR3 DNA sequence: TGTGCCAGCAGCTTGGGAGGGAACTACGAGCAGTACTTC.

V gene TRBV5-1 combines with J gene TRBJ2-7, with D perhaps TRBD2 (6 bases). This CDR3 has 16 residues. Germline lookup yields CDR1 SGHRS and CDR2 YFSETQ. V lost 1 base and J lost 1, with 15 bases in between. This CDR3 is CASSLFSGGRSYEQYF. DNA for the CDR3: TGCGCCAGCAGCTTGTTCTCTGGGGGGAGGTCCTACGAGCAGTACTTC.

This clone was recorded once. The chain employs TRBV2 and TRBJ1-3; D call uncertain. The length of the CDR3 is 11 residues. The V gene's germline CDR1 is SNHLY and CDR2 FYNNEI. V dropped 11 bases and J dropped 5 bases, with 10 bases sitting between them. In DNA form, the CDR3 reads TGTGCCGTCCACACGAGAAACACCATATATTTT. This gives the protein CAVHTRNTIYF.

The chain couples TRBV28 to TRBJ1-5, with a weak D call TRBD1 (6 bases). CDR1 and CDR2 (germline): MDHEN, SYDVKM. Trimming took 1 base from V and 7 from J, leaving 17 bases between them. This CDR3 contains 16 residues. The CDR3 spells CASSLFPDRLDQPQHF. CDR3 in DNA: TGTGCCAGCAGTTTATTTCCCGACAGGTTAGACCAGCCCCAGCATTTT.

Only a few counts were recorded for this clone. DNA for the CDR3: TGTGCCAGCAGCGTAGGACTAGCGGGGGCAGAGACCCAGTACTTC. The encoded protein is CASSVGLAGAETQYF. This rearrangement joins TRBV9 to TRBJ2-5; TRBD2 agrees at 12 bases. Trimming took 0 bases from V and 4 from J; bases not matched to a gene: 1. The CDR3 loop spans 15 amino acids. Germline values: CDR1 SGDLS, CDR2 YYNGEE.